The clone carrying this T cell receptor (beta chain) has more than one count but fewer than ten. The antigen is unknown. The data originate from a study of T cell repertoires in cytomegalovirus infection. The overall study: It was the public TCR beta signatures that indicated both CMV infection and matching HLA type. Study-level findings and limits: Ex vivo, HLA-C-restricted CMV-specific TCR beta clonotypes prevailed over the rest of the response.

TCRdb reanalysed the reads using MiXCR and keeps one entry per CDR3 protein. The table includes more than 400,000 distinct CDR3 sequences, about 26% detected once. This CDR3 comprises 11 residues. The ends were cut back, 7 bases at V and 6 bases at J, with 8 bases in the middle. Germline V gene lookup returns CDR1 SNHLY and CDR2 FYNNEI. The material sequenced was PBMCs. This chain joins TRBV2 and TRBJ2-3, with a possible D match to TRBD1 (6 bases). This receptor was taken from a human donor in good health (CMV status not recorded). Some clones in this sample may be carry-over from other donors' samples. The CDR3 DNA is TGTGCCAGCATGAGGGGGGATACGCAGTATTTT. Encoded protein: CASMRGDTQYF.